This record looks at one T cell receptor beta chain sequence and its context. Its antigen remains unknown. The record originates from a study of shared clonotypes between healthy human individuals. Findings of the study overall: The generation probabilities recorded for non-shared clonotypes fell below those of clonotypes shared by all four donors. An effect of sequencing depth on clonotype sharing among donors was expected. Sampling was confined to blood; repertoires within tissues likely differ.

Repertoires were generated with immunoSEQ multiplex PCR, while TCRdb's copy carries only in-frame clones and drops some. The sample includes 1.4 million to 1.5 million clones, roughly 96% of them seen just once. V was pared by 4 bases and J by 8 bases, with 10 bases of the junction left unmatched. Germline V gene lookup returns CDR1 MDHEN and CDR2 SYDVKM. This CDR3 contains 15 residues. Sequenced: naive CD4+ T cells sorted from blood. Specified subset: CD45RA+ positively selected. V and J are TRBV28 and TRBJ1-4, with 7 bases aligning to TRBD1. This receptor was obtained from a man aged 25 to 40 in good health. The CDR3 is CASSSERGRREKLFF. In DNA, the CDR3 is TGTGCCAGCAGTTCGGAGAGGGGGCGCCGGGAAAAACTGTTTTTT.